This T cell receptor (beta chain) was documented in a study of blood T cells in healthy people across ages (dated by TCRdb to about 2015). Context from the whole study: In model experiments, roughly one uniquely barcoded TCR beta cDNA molecule per two T cells was captured by template switching. Age-related changes in TCR beta repertoire diversity were measured in the study by deep sequencing normalized with unique cDNA molecular identifiers. The donors were divided into four age groups: young (average around 17 years), middle-aged (approximately 39), aged (about 60) and long-lived (around 87). Using the same blood draw, the study looked at two additional independent replicas of 1 million unique cDNA reads for two donors, one aged 18 to 30 and the other aged 80 or older.

Broader findings and caveats from the paper: As age increased, observed TCR beta diversity per million T cells dropped in a roughly linear way, and a significant reduction was already evident by age 40. Bulk unsorted PBMC profiling prevented conclusive comparison of naive and antigen-experienced compartments. Compared with the aged group, the long-lived group had more naive CD4+ T cells, fewer expanded clones and increased TCR diversity, a pattern suggesting age selection. Because the CMV infection status of the donors was unknown, age-related changes in expanded clonotypes may potentially have been confounded. Total diversity estimates from one million sequenced T cells were considered lower bounds and underestimates. A strong correlation was found between observed TCR beta diversity and the percentage of naive T cells measured by flow cytometry.

V loses 4 bases, J loses 6 bases, and the germline ends lie 16 bases apart. The CDR3 numbers 15 residues from cysteine through phenylalanine. Only the CDR3 DNA stays, 45 bases, in frame from base 1. From the germline V gene (reference sequence), CDR1 is LNHDA and CDR2 is SQIVND. The protocol used for the library was 5' RACE. Sequencing was performed on an Illumina HiSeq 2500. A second about 6 to 11 cycle PCR used a sample-barcoded 5' primer and a J-beta primer mix. A template-switch 5' adaptor carrying 12 random nucleotides introduced a unique molecular identifier onto each TCR beta cDNA molecule. Each sample yielded at least 2.5 million CDR3-containing paired-end reads. The Mint cDNA synthesis kit, primed by a TRBC-specific oligonucleotide, was used to synthesize first-strand cDNA from all RNA. Following uracil-DNA glycosylase treatment, a first 18-cycle PCR with universal primers M1SS and BC2_uni_R was performed on all cDNA. In the source study's methods: For normalization, 1 million high-quality reads were randomly selected from each sample, with every read carrying a distinct molecular identifier. Instead of being binned into consensus sequences, reads with shared molecular identifiers were discarded. MiTCR, set to a Q25 quality threshold and the strictest error-elimination algorithm, was used for CDR3 identification, clonotype clustering and error correction. A nonparametric unseen species model with Euler transformation was used to estimate a lower bound on total TCR beta diversity. TCRdb ran its own pipeline on the public reads, namely fastp trimming at Q25 and MiXCR clone calling, and kept in-frame beta chains. Here each entry gathers all rows of one CDR3 protein and keeps the most common genes and DNA. What appears here as the V and J calls and clone size reflects TCRdb's work, not the paper's. The sample contains hundreds of thousands of distinct CDR3 sequences, approximately 25% of them found a single time. Of the sample, around 9.2% is held by the ten largest clones.

A remark on this clonotype: Which antigen it targets is not known. The input lacks base qualities; no much larger clone sits a single base away.

Systemically healthy Caucasian individuals from Russia, some 40 in total and aged roughly 6 to 100 years, were included as donors. Ten milliliters of peripheral blood were collected from each donor into EDTA-treated Vacutainer tubes. Ficoll-Paque density-gradient centrifugation was used to isolate PBMCs, with at least 6.5 million obtained per sample. Trizol reagent was used to extract total RNA from the PBMCs, yielding at least 5 micrograms per sample. The percentages of naive CD45RAhigh/CD27high T cells were determined by flow cytometry on a PBMC aliquot from every donor. Separately, the same data were catalogued under a study of T cells of mothers and their children. Per that second paper: Donors were nine systemically healthy Caucasian individuals: three mothers and their six children. cDNA synthesis consumed the entire amount of extracted RNA, loaded at around 1.5 ug RNA in each 15 ul reaction. In the second PCR, the M1S primer added sample barcodes and 2-4 random nucleotides. Over 8 million TCR beta CDR3 reads came from each mother, compared with some 3 million reads from each child. Thymic selection similarly shapes TCR recombination output in related and unrelated pairs, with minor effect from inherited differences. Normalized repertoire overlap in related mother-child pairs was always slightly higher than in unrelated mother-child pairs, but the difference was never significant. Persistent microchimeric T cell clones were not detected, at a sensitivity of 85 to 100 clones per million clonotypes. To look for features that set related mother-child pairs apart from unrelated individuals, the researchers ran deep NGS to compare the TCR beta repertoires of mothers and children. On average, the children were roughly 10 +/- 4 years old, while the mothers were approximately 41 +/- 4 years old. After adapter ligation with NEBNext reagents, the libraries were sequenced on Illumina HiSeq 2000 with 100+100 nt paired-end reads. To prevent cross-contamination, the mother and child libraries were prepared one month apart and sequenced in separate runs. For each donor, somewhere between roughly 500,000 and 2,300,000 distinct TCR beta clonotypes were identified. Naive TCR beta clonotypes were estimated from low-frequency clonotypes matched to each donor's FACS-determined naive share, without sorting.

The clonotype was recovered from a boy aged 5 to 17 in good health. The V and J genes are TRBV19 and TRBJ2-1, with a weak D call of TRBD1 (7 bases match). The sequenced sample consisted of blood. The bases read TGTGCCAGTAGTAGCGGGACAGTCCTGGTCAATGAGCAGTTCTTC. Translated, this gives CASSSGTVLVNEQFF.